This T cell receptor (beta chain) is drawn from a study of blood T cell repertoires in COVID-19. Study summary: Material from acute and convalescent COVID-19 was sourced from the United States, Italy and Spain. T cells, B-cell-depleted T cells, or PBMCs supplied cDNA or gDNA.

Assay used: immunoSEQ multiplex PCR; TCRdb lists only in-frame clones, some missing. The data contain more than 200,000 clones, less than 90% of them singletons. This CDR3 contains 16 residues. Looked up from germline, CDR1 is MDHEN and CDR2 is SYDVKM. J lost 7 bases, V lost 2 bases, and 6 bases had no gene match. The receptor was derived from a woman of 80 years or more with COVID-19, enrolled during active disease. Material for sequencing was peripheral blood. The V gene is TRBV28, the J gene TRBJ1-6; 9 nucleotides align to TRBD1. The CDR3 sequence: CASSLAGTGRNSPLHF. In DNA, the CDR3 is TGTGCCAGCAGTTTAGCCGGGACAGGGAGAAATTCACCCCTCCACTTT.